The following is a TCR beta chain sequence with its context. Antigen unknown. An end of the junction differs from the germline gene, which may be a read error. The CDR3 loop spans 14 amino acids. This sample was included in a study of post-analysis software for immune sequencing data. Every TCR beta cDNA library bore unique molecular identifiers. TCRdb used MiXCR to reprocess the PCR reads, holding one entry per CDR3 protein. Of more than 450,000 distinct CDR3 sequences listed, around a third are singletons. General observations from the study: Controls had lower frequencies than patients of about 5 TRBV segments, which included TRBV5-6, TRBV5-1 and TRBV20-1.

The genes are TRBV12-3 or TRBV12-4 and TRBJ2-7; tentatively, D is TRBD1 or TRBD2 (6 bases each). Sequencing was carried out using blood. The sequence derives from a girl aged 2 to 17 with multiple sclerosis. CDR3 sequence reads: CASSLTRGPHDQYF. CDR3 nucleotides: TGTGCCAGCAGTTTAACTCGGGGGCCCCACGACCAGTACTTC.